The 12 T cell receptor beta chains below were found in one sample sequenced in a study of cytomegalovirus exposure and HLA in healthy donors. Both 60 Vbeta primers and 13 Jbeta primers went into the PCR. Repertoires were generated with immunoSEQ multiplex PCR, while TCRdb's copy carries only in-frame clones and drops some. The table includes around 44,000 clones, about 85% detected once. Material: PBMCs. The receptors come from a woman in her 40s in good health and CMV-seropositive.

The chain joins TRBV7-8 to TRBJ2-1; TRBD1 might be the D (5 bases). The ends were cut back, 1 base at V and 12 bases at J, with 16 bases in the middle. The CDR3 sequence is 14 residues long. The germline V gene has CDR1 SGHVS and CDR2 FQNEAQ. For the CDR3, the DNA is TGTGCCAGCAGCTTAGAACAGGTCTACAAGGGGCAGTTCTTC. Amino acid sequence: CASSLEQVYKGQFF.

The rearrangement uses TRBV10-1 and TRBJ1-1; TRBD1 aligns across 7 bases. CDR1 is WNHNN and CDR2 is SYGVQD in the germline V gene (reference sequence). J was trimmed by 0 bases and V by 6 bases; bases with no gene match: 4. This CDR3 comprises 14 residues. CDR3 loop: CASRRDSVNTEAFF. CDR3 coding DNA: TGCGCCAGCAGACGGGACAGCGTGAACACTGAAGCTTTCTTT.

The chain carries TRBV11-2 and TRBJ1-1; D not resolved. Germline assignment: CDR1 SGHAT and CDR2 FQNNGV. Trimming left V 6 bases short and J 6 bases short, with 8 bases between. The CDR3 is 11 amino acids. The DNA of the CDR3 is TGTGCCAGCAGGACAAAAGCTGAAGCTTTCTTT. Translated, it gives CASRTKAEAFF.

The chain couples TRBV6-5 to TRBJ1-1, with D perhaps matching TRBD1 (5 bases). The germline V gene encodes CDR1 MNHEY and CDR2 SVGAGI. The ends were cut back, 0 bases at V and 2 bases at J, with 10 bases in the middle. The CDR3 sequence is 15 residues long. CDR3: CASSYSGGVNTEAFF. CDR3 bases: TGTGCCAGCAGTTACTCGGGGGGGGTAAACACTGAAGCTTTCTTT.

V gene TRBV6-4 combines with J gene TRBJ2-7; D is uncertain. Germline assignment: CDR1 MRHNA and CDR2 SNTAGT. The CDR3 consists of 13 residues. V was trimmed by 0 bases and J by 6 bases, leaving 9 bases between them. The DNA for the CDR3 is TGTGCCAGCAGTGACTCCCTGCGGTCCGAGCAGTACTTC. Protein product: CASSDSLRSEQYF.

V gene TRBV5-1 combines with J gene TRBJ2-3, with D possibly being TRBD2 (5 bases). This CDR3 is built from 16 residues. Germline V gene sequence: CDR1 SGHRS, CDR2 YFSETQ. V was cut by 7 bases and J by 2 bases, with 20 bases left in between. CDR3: CASLRTAGDYTDTQYF. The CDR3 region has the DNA TGCGCCAGCCTCCGGACGGCCGGGGATTACACAGATACGCAGTATTTT.

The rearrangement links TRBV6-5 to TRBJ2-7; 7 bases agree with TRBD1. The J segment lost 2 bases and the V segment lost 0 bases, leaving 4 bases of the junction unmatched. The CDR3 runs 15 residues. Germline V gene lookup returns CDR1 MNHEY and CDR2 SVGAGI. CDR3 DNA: TGTGCCAGCAGTTACTCCCAGGGGGAGACCTACGAGCAGTACTTC. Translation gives CASSYSQGETYEQYF.

Written as DNA, the CDR3 is TGTGCCAGCAGCTTAGCGGAGGGAACTGAAGCTTTCTTT. Its translation is CASSLAEGTEAFF. This chain joins TRBV7-6 and TRBJ1-1; D is ambiguous. The CDR3 has 13 residues. Trimming removed 0 bases from V and 5 bases from J, with 7 bases in between. Germline CDR1 and CDR2: SGHVS and FNYEAQ. Together with reference TRBV7-6 and TRBJ1-1, the CDR3 gives the full variable domain: GAGVSQSPRYKVTKRGQDVALRCDPISGHVSLYWYRQALGQGPEFLTYFNYEAQQDKSGLPNDRFSAERPEGSISTLTIQRTEQRDSAMYRCASSLAEGTEAFFGQGTRLTVV.

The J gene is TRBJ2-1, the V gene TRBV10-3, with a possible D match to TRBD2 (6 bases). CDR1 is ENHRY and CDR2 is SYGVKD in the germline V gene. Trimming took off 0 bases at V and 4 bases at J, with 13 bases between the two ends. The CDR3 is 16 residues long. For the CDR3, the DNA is TGTGCCATCAGTGAGTCTTTAGTGGGAGGATACAATGAGCAGTTCTTC. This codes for CAISESLVGGYNEQFF.

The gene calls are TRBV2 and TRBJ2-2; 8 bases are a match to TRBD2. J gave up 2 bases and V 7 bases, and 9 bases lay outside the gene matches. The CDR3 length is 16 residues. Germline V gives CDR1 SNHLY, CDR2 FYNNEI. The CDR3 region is CASIAQRELNTGELFF. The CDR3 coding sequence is TGTGCCAGCATCGCGCAGCGGGAGTTAAACACCGGGGAGCTGTTTTTT.

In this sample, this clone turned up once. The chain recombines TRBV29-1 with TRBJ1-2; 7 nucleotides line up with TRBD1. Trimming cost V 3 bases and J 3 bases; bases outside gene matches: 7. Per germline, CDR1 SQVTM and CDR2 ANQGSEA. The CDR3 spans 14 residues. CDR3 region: CSVDGGQRDYGYTF. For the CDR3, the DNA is TGCAGCGTTGATGGGGGACAGAGGGACTATGGCTACACCTTC.

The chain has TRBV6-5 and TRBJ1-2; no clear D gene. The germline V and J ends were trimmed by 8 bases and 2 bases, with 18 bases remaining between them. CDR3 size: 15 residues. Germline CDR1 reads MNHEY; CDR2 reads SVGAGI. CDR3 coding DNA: TGTGCCAGCCGGGGAATGGCCACAACCAACTATGGCTACACCTTC. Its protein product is CASRGMATTNYGYTF.